What follows are 2 T cell receptor beta chains derived from one specimen sequenced in a study of cytomegalovirus exposure and HLA in healthy donors. Vbeta (60) and Jbeta (13) primers were used in the PCR. Sequenced by immunoSEQ multiplex PCR; TCRdb stores in-frame clones only, minus some. The sample includes roughly 120,000 clones. Sequencing was done on a sample of PBMCs. The receptors were gathered from a man aged 30 to 39 in good health and CMV-seronegative.

The rearrangement joins TRBV7-2 to TRBJ1-1; 7 nucleotides match TRBD1. CDR3 size: 15 residues. CDR1 is SGHTA and CDR2 is FQGNSA in the germline V gene. Germline trimming cut 3 bases from V and 4 bases from J; bases unmatched to any gene: 8. Written as DNA, the CDR3 is TGTGCCAGCAGCTTCCGAGGGGGCTCGGGCACTGAAGCTTTCTTT. Translation: CASSFRGGSGTEAFF.

The chain's CDR3 is CASSPSGGSTDTQYF. The CDR3 DNA sequence: TGTGCCAGCTCACCTAGCGGGGGCAGCACAGATACGCAGTATTTT. This sequence joins TRBV18 and TRBJ2-3; 9 bases match TRBD2. CDR1 is KGHSH, CDR2 LQKENI, per germline. Germline trimming cut 3 bases from V and 0 bases from J; bases unmatched to any gene: 1. There are 15 residues in the CDR3.